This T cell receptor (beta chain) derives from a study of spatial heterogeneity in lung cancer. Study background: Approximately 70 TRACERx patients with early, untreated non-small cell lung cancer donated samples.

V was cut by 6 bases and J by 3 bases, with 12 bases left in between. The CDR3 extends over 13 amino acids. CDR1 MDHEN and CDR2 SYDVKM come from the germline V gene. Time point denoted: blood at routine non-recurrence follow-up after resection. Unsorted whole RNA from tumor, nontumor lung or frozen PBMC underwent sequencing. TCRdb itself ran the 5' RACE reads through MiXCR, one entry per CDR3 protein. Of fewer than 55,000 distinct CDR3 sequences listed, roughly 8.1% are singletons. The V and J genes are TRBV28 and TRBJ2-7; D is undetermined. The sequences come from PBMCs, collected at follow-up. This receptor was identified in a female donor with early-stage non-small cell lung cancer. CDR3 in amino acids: CASSSSLGYEQYF. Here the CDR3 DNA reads TGTGCCAGCAGCTCCTCACTCGGCTACGAGCAGTACTTC. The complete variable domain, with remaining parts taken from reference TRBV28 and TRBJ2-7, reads DVKVTQSSRYLVKRTGEKVFLECVQDMDHENMFWYRQDPGLGLRLIYFSYDVKMKEKGDIPEGYSVSREKKERFSLILESASTNQTSMYLCASSSSLGYEQYFGPGTRLTVT.